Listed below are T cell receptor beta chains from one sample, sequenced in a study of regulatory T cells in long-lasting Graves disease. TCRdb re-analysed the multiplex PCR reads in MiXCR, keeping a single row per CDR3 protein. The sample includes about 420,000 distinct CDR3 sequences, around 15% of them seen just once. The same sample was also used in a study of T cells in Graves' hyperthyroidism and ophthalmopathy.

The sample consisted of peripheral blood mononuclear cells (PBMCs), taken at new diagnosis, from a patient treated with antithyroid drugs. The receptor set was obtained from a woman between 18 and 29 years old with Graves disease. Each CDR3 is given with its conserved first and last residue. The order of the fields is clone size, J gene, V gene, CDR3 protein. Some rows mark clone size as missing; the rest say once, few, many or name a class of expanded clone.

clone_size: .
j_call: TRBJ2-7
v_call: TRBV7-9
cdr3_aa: CASSLSNRAYEQYF

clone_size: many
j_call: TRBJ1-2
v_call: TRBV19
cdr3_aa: CASTTGVDYGYTF

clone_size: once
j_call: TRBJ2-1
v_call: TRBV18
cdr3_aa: CASSPPRTSGRVVSGYNEQFF

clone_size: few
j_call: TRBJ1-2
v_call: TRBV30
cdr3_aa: CAWRVRALDGYTF

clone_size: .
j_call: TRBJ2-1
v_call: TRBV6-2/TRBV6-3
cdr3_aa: CASSYRSGRARDEQFF

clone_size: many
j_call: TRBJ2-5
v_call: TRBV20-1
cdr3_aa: CSASPEQETQYF

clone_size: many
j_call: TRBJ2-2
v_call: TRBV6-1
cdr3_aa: CASSDYLANTGELFF

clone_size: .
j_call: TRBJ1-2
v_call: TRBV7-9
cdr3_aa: CASSLAQAAPGGYGYTF

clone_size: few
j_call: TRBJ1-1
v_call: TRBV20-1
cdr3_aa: CSARVIAVVGGAFF

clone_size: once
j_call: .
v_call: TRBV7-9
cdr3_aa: CASRQTSGRQETQYF

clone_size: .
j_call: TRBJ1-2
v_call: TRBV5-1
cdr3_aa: CASSLVSAGGTYGYTF

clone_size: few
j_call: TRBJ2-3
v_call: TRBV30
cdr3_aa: CACRRTVAGFSDTQYF

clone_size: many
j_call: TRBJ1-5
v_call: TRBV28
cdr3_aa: CASSLTRPMGGNQPQHF

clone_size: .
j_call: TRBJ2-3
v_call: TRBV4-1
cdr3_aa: CASSHTMSYTDTQYF

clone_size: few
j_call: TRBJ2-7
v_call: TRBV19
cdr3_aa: CASSMRGNSYEQYF

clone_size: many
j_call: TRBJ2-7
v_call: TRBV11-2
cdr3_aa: CASSPKNTGYEQYF

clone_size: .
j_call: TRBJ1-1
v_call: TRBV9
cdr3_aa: CASSVVGMGHTEAFF

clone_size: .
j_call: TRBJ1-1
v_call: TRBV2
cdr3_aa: CASSGQAIEAFF

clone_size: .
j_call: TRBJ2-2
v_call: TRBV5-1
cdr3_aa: CASSLDLGELFF

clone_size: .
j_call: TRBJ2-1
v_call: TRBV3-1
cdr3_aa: CASSPGGKLNEQFF

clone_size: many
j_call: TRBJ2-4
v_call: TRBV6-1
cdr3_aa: CASSTLGGAKNIQYF

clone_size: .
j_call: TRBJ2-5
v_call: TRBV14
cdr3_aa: CASSQGTIRYETQYF

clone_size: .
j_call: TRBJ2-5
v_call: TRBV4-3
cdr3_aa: CASSQGEHQETQYF

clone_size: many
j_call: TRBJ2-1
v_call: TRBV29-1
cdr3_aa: CSVAGGTNNEQFF

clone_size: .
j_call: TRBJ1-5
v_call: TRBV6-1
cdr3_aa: CASSRRANQPQHF

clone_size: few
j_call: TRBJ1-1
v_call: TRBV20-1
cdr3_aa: CSARGWNTEAFF

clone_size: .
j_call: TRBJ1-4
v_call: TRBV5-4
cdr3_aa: CASSIDTATTNEKLFF

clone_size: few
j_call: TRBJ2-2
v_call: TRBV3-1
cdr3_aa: CASSIRTSGRVSGELLF

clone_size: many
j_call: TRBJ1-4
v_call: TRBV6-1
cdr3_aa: CASSQGQGNEKLFF

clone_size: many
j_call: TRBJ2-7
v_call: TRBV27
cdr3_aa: CASSPLLGQAYEQYF

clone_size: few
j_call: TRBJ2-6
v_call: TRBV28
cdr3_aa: CASSSSGRALKSGANVLTF

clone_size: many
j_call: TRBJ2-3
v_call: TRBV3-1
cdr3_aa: CASSQSGLATSSTDTQYF

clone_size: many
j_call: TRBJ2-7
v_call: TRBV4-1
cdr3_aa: CASSKGQGGTYEQYF

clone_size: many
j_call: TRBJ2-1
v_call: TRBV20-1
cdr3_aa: CSAPWSLQGFYNEQFF

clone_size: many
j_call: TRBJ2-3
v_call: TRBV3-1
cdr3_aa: CASSHVRTDTQYF

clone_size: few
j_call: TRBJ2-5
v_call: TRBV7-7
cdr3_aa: CASSLLAGVPETQYF

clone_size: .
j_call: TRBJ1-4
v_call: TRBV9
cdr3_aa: CASNSGRGDEKLFF

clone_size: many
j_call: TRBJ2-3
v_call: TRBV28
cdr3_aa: CASSLPQDTQYF

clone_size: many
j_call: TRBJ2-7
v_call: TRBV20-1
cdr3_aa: CSASEAGLPISEQYF